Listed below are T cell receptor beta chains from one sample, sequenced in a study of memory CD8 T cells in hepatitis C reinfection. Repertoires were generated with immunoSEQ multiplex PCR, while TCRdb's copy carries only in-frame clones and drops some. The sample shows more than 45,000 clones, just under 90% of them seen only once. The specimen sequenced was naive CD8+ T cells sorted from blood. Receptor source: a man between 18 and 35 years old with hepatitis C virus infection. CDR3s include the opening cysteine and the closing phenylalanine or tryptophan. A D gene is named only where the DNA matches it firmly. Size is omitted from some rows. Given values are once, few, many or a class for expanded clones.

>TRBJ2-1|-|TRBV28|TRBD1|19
CASRTTGTGGAKWGNEQFF
TGTGCCAGCAGGACAACCGGGACAGGGGGAGCGAAGTGGGGCAATGAGCAGTTCTTC
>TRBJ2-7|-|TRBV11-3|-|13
CASSFREGNEQYF
TGTGCCAGCAGCTTCCGTGAGGGCAACGAGCAGTACTTC
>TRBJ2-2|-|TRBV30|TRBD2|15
CAWGSGIENTGELFF
TGTGCCTGGGGAAGCGGGATAGAGAACACCGGGGAGCTGTTTTTT
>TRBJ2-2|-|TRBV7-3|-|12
CASSRDTGELFF
TGTGCCAGCAGCAGAGACACCGGGGAGCTGTTTTTT
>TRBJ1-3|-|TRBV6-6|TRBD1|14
CASSDRGDGNTIYF
TGTGCCAGCAGTGACAGGGGGGACGGAAACACCATATATTTT
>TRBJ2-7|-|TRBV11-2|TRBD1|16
CASSERGTGKFYEQYF
TGTGCCAGCAGCGAGAGAGGGACAGGAAAATTCTACGAGCAGTACTTC
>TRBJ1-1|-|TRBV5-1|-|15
CASSLGDTGNTEAFF
TGCGCCAGCAGCCTTGGGGACACAGGGAACACTGAAGCTTTCTTT
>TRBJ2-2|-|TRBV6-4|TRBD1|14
CASSDGQDTGELFF
TGTGCCAGCAGTGACGGACAGGACACCGGGGAGCTGTTTTTT
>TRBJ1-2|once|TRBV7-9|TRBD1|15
CASSTWDREGWGYTF
TGTGCCAGCAGCACCTGGGACAGGGAGGGCTGGGGCTACACCTTC
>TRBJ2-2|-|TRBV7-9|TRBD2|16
CASSRGLAGNTGELFF
TGTGCCAGCAGCCGAGGACTAGCGGGGAACACCGGGGAGCTGTTTTTT
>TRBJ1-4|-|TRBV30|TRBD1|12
CAWSSPTGELFF
TGTGCCTGGAGTTCGCCGACAGGGGAACTGTTTTTT
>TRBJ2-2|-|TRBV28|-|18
CASSLADSFIPNTGELFF
TGTGCCAGCAGTTTAGCGGACAGCTTTATCCCGAACACCGGGGAGCTGTTTTTT
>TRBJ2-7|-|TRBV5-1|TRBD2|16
CASSPLTGGSIYEQYF
TGCGCCAGCAGCCCTCTAACGGGAGGGTCTATCTACGAGCAGTACTTC
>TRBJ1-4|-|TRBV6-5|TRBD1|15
CASSSTGGAGEKLFF
TGTGCCAGCAGTTCTACAGGGGGCGCGGGTGAAAAACTGTTTTTT
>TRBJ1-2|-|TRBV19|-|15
CASIWTAGFNYGYTF
TGTGCCAGTATCTGGACAGCGGGATTTAACTATGGCTACACCTTC
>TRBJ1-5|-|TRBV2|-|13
CASSEALGQPQHF
TGTGCCAGCAGTGAAGCGCTAGGTCAGCCCCAGCATTTT
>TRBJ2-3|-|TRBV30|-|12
CAWSVLSDTQYF
TGTGCCTGGAGTGTACTGTCAGATACGCAGTATTTT
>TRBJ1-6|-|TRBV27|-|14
CASSLSSYNSPLHF
TGTGCCAGCAGTTTGAGCTCCTATAATTCACCCCTCCACTTT
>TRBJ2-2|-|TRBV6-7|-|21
CASSYYSPSCEAPNGTGELFF
TGTGCCAGCAGTTACTATTCTCCGAGTTGCGAGGCGCCAAATGGCACCGGGGAGCTGTTTTTT
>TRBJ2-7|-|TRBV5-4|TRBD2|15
CASSSLLAGRYEQYF
TGTGCCAGCAGCTCCCTCCTAGCGGGAAGGTACGAGCAGTACTTC
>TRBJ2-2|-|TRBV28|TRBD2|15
CASTISGLASGELFF
TGTGCCAGCACCATTTCGGGACTAGCTTCGGGGGAGCTGTTTTTT
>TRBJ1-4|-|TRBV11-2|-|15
CASSLGWGTNEKLFF
TGTGCCAGCAGCTTAGGATGGGGCACTAATGAAAAACTGTTTTTT
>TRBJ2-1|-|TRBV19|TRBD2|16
CASSMVAGDTYNEQFF
TGTGCCAGTAGTATGGTAGCGGGGGACACCTACAATGAGCAGTTCTTC
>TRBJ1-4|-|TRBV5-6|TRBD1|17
CASSLPLEQGAREKLFF
TGTGCCAGCAGCTTGCCGCTCGAACAGGGGGCAAGGGAAAAACTGTTTTTT
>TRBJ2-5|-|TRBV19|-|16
CASSFGDRGYQETQYF
TGTGCCAGTAGTTTCGGGGACCGGGGGTACCAAGAGACCCAGTACTTC
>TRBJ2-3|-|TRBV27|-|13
CASSPGTMDTQYF
TGTGCCAGCAGTCCCGGGACAATGGATACGCAGTATTTT
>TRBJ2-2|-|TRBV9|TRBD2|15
CASSISGGWTGELFF
TGTGCCAGCAGCATCAGCGGGGGGTGGACCGGGGAGCTGTTTTTT
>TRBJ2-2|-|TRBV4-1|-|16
CASSQEVGTLTGELFF
TGCGCCAGCAGCCAAGAAGTGGGCACCCTCACCGGGGAGCTGTTTTTT
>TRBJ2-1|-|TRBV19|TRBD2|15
CASATGTRSLEEQFF
TGTGCCAGTGCCACCGGGACTAGGAGCCTGGAGGAGCAGTTCTTC
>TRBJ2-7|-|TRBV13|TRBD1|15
CASSLLRDRDHEQYF
TGTGCCAGCAGCTTACTCCGGGACAGGGACCACGAGCAGTACTTC
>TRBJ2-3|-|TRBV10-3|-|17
CAISEVWSAGPTDTQYF
TGTGCCATCAGTGAAGTTTGGTCGGCGGGGCCCACAGATACGCAGTATTTT
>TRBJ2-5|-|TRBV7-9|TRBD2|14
CASSSPGGDETQYF
TGTGCCAGCAGCTCGCCCGGGGGGGATGAGACCCAGTACTTC
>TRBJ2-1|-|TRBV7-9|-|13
CASSHRVGIEQFF
TGTGCCAGCAGCCACAGGGTCGGGATTGAGCAGTTCTTC
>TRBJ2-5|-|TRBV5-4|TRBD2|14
CASSLELAGETQYF
TGTGCCAGCAGCTTGGAACTAGCGGGAGAGACCCAGTACTTC
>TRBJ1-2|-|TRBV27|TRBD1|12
CASRTGLSGYTF
TGTGCCAGCCGGACAGGGTTAAGCGGCTACACCTTC
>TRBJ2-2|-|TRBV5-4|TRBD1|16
CASSPRTGGGAGELFF
TGTGCCAGCAGCCCTAGGACAGGGGGCGGAGCCGGGGAGCTGTTTTTT
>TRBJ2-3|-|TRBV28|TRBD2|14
CASSFSSGVDTQYF
TGTGCCAGCAGTTTCTCTAGCGGGGTGGATACGCAGTATTTT
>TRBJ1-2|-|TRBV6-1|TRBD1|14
CASSNDRGYYGYTF
TGTGCCAGCAGTAACGACAGGGGGTACTATGGCTACACCTTC
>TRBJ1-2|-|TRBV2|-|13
CAIQQAHNYGYTF
TGTGCCATCCAACAGGCCCATAACTATGGCTACACCTTC
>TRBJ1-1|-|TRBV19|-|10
CASSGFEAFF
TGTGCCAGTAGTGGCTTTGAAGCTTTCTTT
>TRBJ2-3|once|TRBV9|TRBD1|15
CASSVGTGDTDTQYF
TGTGCCAGCAGCGTAGGGACAGGTGACACAGATACGCAGTATTTT
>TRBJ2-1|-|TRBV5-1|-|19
CASSLKQGERLAVYNEQFF
TGCGCCAGCAGCTTGAAACAGGGGGAGAGGCTAGCGGTTTACAATGAGCAGTTCTTC
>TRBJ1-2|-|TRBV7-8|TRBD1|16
CASSHRRGQANYGYTF
TGTGCCAGCAGCCACAGGAGGGGACAGGCGAACTATGGCTACACCTTC
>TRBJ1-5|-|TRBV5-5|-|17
CASSLASMSPANQPQHF
TGTGCCAGCAGCTTAGCCTCGATGAGTCCTGCAAATCAGCCCCAGCATTTT
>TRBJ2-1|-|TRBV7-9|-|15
CASSPDIPQHGGQFF
TGTGCCAGCAGCCCGGACATTCCACAGCACGGGGGGCAGTTCTTC
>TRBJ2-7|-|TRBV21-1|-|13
CARSYRERYEQYF
TGTGCCAGGTCGTACAGGGAACGCTACGAGCAGTACTTC